Listed below are T cell receptor beta chains from one sample, sequenced in a study of blood T cell repertoires in COVID-19. Sequenced by immunoSEQ multiplex PCR; TCRdb stores in-frame clones only, minus some. The profile shows 150,000 to 200,000 clones, roughly nine tenths of them singletons. The material sequenced was peripheral blood. The source of these receptors is a woman aged 60 to 75 with COVID-19, enrolled during active disease. CDR3s include the opening cysteine and the closing phenylalanine or tryptophan. The D gene is left open where the match is weak. The size field is filled for only some rows; it gives once, few, many or a size class.

J,V,size,D,CDR3,DNA
TRBJ1-1,TRBV3-1/TRBV3-2,NA,NA,CASSLRRQMNTEAFF,TGTGCCAGCAGCCTACGAAGACAGATGAACACTGAAGCTTTCTTT
TRBJ2-1,TRBV19,NA,NA,CASSNRRDRYNEQFF,TGTGCCAGTAGTAACCGGCGGGATCGTTACAATGAGCAGTTCTTC
TRBJ1-5,TRBV7-8,NA,TRBD1,CASSPTGGNQPQHF,TGTGCCAGCAGCCCGACAGGGGGGAATCAGCCCCAGCATTTT
TRBJ1-5,TRBV6-6,NA,NA,CASSYSGGARQPQHF,TGTGCCAGCAGTTACTCGGGGGGGGCAAGGCAGCCCCAGCATTTT
TRBJ2-1,TRBV6-5,NA,TRBD2,CASSRGDEQFF,TGTGCCAGCAGCCGGGGGGATGAGCAGTTCTTC
TRBJ2-5,TRBV9,NA,NA,CASSPPGVEETQYF,TGTGCCAGCAGCCCCCCGGGGGTGGAAGAGACCCAGTACTTC
TRBJ2-1,TRBV18,NA,TRBD1,CASSPMGQGASERYNEQFF,TGTGCCAGCTCACCAATGGGACAGGGGGCTAGCGAGAGGTACAATGAGCAGTTCTTC
TRBJ1-2,TRBV30,NA,TRBD1,CAWEGTANYGYTF,TGTGCCTGGGAAGGGACAGCTAACTATGGCTACACCTTC
TRBJ1-2,TRBV12-3/TRBV12-4,NA,NA,CASSYGYYGYTF,TGTGCCAGCAGTTACGGTTACTATGGCTACACCTTC
TRBJ2-3,TRBV12-3/TRBV12-4,NA,NA,CASSLGRGGAQYF,TGTGCCAGCAGTTTAGGGAGGGGCGGTGCGCAGTATTTT
TRBJ1-6,TRBV24-1,NA,NA,CATSDTTGPGRNSPLHF,TGTGCCACCAGTGATACGACAGGCCCTGGACGTAATTCACCCCTCCACTTT
TRBJ2-5,TRBV24-1,NA,TRBD1,CATSDLGTGGEAQYF,TGTGCCACCAGTGATTTGGGGACAGGGGGTGAGGCCCAGTACTTC
TRBJ2-7,TRBV7-8,NA,NA,CASTPPPGLRQQYF,TGTGCCAGCACCCCCCCACCGGGACTCCGGCAGCAGTACTTC
TRBJ1-6,TRBV6-2/TRBV6-3,NA,NA,CASSLLSGNSPLHF,TGTGCCAGCAGCCTCTTAAGCGGTAATTCACCCCTCCACTTT
TRBJ2-7,TRBV15,NA,NA,CATSRDRGFEQYF,TGTGCCACCAGCAGAGATCGGGGTTTCGAGCAGTACTTC
TRBJ2-7,TRBV4-1,NA,NA,CASSQAPPTYEQYF,TGCGCCAGCAGCCAAGCCCCCCCCACCTACGAGCAGTACTTC
TRBJ1-6,TRBV7-6,NA,TRBD1,CASKVDGTGSSPLHF,TGTGCCAGCAAAGTCGATGGGACAGGGAGTTCACCCCTCCACTTT
TRBJ1-2,TRBV30,NA,NA,CAWSMRTLYGYTF,TGTGCCTGGTCTATGAGGACACTCTATGGCTACACCTTC
TRBJ2-5,TRBV9,once,NA,CASSPGETQYF,TGTGCCAGCAGCCCCGGAGAGACCCAGTACTTC
TRBJ2-1,TRBV5-1,NA,TRBD1,CASSRGQDYNEQFF,TGCGCCAGCAGCCGCGGACAGGACTACAATGAGCAGTTCTTC
TRBJ2-1,TRBV7-9,NA,TRBD2,CASSLSTGLAGDEQFF,TGTGCCAGCAGCTTATCCACGGGACTAGCGGGAGATGAGCAGTTCTTC
TRBJ2-7,TRBV7-2,NA,NA,CASSPQAGPYEQYF,TGTGCCAGCAGCCCCCAAGCGGGCCCCTACGAGCAGTACTTC